Sequencing of this T cell receptor (beta chain) was carried out in a study of control samples from healthy donors and cancer patients. Trimming took 2 bases from V and 3 from J, leaving 10 bases between them. This CDR3 contains 14 residues. Germline CDR1 is MNHEY and CDR2 is SVGEGT. TCRdb's table, derived via immunoSEQ multiplex PCR, lists solely in-frame clones and lacks some. The repertoire holds about 100,000 clones, roughly 90% seen once, with about 18% in the top ten. This clonotype was obtained from a woman in her forties or fifties in good health. The chain combines TRBV6-2 or TRBV6-3 with TRBJ1-2; D is uncertain. The material sequenced was blood. The CDR3 DNA reads TGTGCCAGCAGTTACCCCCCCGGGTACTATGGCTACACCTTC. It yields the protein CASSYPPGYYGYTF.